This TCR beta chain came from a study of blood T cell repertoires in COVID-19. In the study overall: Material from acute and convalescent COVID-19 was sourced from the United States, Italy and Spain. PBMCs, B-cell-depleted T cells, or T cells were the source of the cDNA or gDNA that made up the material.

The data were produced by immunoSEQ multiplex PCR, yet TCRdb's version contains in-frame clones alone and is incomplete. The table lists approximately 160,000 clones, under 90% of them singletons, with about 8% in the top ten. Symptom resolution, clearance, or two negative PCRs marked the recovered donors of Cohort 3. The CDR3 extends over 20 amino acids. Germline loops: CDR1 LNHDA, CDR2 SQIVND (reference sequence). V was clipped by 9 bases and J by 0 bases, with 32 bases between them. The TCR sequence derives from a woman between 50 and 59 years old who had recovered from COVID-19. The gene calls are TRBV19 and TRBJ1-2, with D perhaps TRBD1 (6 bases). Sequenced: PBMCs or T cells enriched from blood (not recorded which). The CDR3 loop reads CASREGADRRTPLTNYGYTF. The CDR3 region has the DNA TGTGCCAGCAGAGAGGGTGCCGACAGGAGAACACCCCTTACTAACTATGGCTACACCTTC.